This TCR beta chain was recovered during a study of shared clonotypes between healthy human individuals. Study-wide results and caveats: Across several donors, naive CD4 shared 5% to 6.5%, naive CD8 under 4%, memory CD4 2% to 2.5%, memory CD8 under 0.5%. Incompleteness in sorted-subset sequencing, despite large depth, was shown by rarefaction.

The protocol was immunoSEQ multiplex PCR, while the TCRdb copy is restricted to in-frame clones and leaves out a portion. The sample includes almost 700,000 clones, 92% of them seen just once. Details on this clone: The target antigen is unknown.

The CDR3 runs to 16 residues. After removal of 5 bases from V and 7 bases from J, the junction contained 11 bases not matched to a gene. The germline V gene has CDR1 LNHNV and CDR2 YYDKDF (reference sequence). CD45RO-negative, CCR7-positively selected cells formed the naive CD8 fraction, excluding terminally differentiated effector memory CD45RA+ cells. Sequences were obtained from naive CD8+ T cells sorted from blood. This receptor was taken from a man aged 25 to 45 in good health. The rearrangement links TRBV15 to TRBJ2-1; 10 bases map to TRBD2. This CDR3 reads CATSPRPSGSLNEQFF. The DNA for the CDR3 is TGTGCCACCAGCCCTCGACCTAGCGGGAGTTTAAATGAGCAGTTCTTC.